These 18 T cell receptor beta chains were all obtained from the same sample, sequenced in a study of radiation and T cells in renal cell carcinoma. Time point reported: baseline pretreatment blood. Described treatment: 15 Gy SBRT to primary tumor, nephrectomy 4 weeks later. The table came from immunoSEQ multiplex PCR; TCRdb's copy has only in-frame clones and leaves some out. Of roughly 130,000 clones listed, 70% to 90% are singletons. Sequencing used blood, obtained from a patient whose treatment included radiotherapy and nephrectomy. These receptors originate from a woman aged 45-65 years with renal cell carcinoma.

The rearrangement links TRBV6-7 to TRBJ1-6, with 9 bases fitting TRBD1. TRBV6-7 is given ORF status, its function remaining uncertain. The CDR3 runs to 18 residues. The V and J ends lost 2 bases and 4 bases, in that order; junction bases with no gene match: 9. The CDR3 DNA follows: TGTGCCAGCAGTTACCGGGACGGGGACAGGGCGTATAATTCACCCCTCCACTTT. This sequence encodes CASSYRDGDRAYNSPLHF.

A note on this clone: The same CDR3 also results from other DNA sequences found in this sample. CDR3 DNA sequence: TGTGCCAGCAGCTTAAGGGAGGGTGGCTACACCTTC. It specifies CASSLREGGYTF. The chain joins TRBV11-2 to TRBJ1-2; D uncertain. Trimming took 2 bases from V and 7 from J, leaving 8 bases between them. The length of the CDR3 is 12 residues. CDR1 and CDR2 from the germline V gene are SGHAT and FQNNGV.

The V and J genes are TRBV21-1 and TRBJ2-7; TRBD2, as called in the table, went unchecked against the DNA. TRBV21-1 is assigned pseudogene status. This CDR3 spans 13 amino acids. CDR3 DNA: TGTGCCAGCAGCAAAGCCGGGACTGGGAGGCTGTACTTC. Translating it yields CASSKAGTGRLYF.

The genes are TRBV11-1 and TRBJ2-5, with 8 bases that match TRBD1. CDR1 is SGHAT, CDR2 FQDESV, per germline (reference sequence). J lost 2 bases, V lost 1 base, and 3 bases had no gene match. This CDR3 has 15 amino acids. The CDR3 loop reads CASSLGDRRQETQYF. As DNA, the CDR3 is TGTGCCAGCAGCTTAGGGGACAGGAGACAAGAGACCCAGTACTTC.

This sequence joins TRBV29-1 and TRBJ1-1; 9 bases fit TRBD1. The J segment lost 5 bases and the V segment lost 7 bases, leaving 8 bases of the junction unmatched. Germline V lookup: CDR1 SQVTM, CDR2 ANQGSEA. This CDR3 is 13 amino acids long. The CDR3 sequence is CSAGGQGRTEAFF. CDR3 nucleotides: TGCAGCGCCGGGGGACAGGGAAGAACTGAAGCTTTCTTT.

This chain joins TRBV7-2 and TRBJ2-1; 7 bases agree with TRBD2. The CDR3 extends over 15 amino acids. V gave up 1 base and J gave up 3 bases; unmatched junction bases: 3. Per the germline V gene, CDR1 is SGHTA and CDR2 is FQGNSA. The CDR3 reads CASSLEAGNYNEQFF. CDR3 sequence (DNA): TGTGCCAGCAGCTTAGAAGCGGGGAACTACAATGAGCAGTTCTTC.

The chain joins TRBV4-3 to TRBJ1-1, with D tentatively TRBD1 (5 bases). This CDR3 contains 15 residues. Germline V gene lookup returns CDR1 LGHNA and CDR2 YSLEER. Between the trimmed V and J ends, which lost 0 bases and 5 bases, there was a span of 13 bases. The CDR3 here is CASSQDWGRGTEAFF. CDR3 bases: TGCGCCAGCAGCCAAGATTGGGGTCGGGGGACTGAAGCTTTCTTT.

The chain combines TRBV6-5 with TRBJ1-5; D is uncertain. Germline CDR1 and CDR2: MNHEY and SVGAGI. V dropped 1 base and J dropped 0 bases, with 4 bases sitting between them. CDR3 size: 14 residues. The CDR3 nucleotides read TGTGCCAGCAGTTACTTCGATAGCAATCAGCCCCAGCATTTT. Its protein product is CASSYFDSNQPQHF.

This sequence joins TRBV21-1 and TRBJ2-3; the DNA was not compared with TRBD2, the D call given in the table. TRBV21-1 is a pseudogene. The CDR3 covers 15 residues. The CDR3: CASGDRRGRGDTQYF. The CDR3 DNA is TGTGCCAGCGGCGATAGACGGGGGAGAGGGGATACGCAGTATTTT.

This CDR3 reads CASSLVGYNSPLHF. CDR3 DNA: TGTGCCAGCAGCTTAGTAGGTTATAATTCACCCCTCCACTTT. The chain uses TRBV5-4 and TRBJ1-6; D is unresolved. Trimming took 2 bases from V and 4 from J, leaving 7 bases between them. The CDR3 consists of 14 residues. Germline V lookup: CDR1 SGHNT, CDR2 YYREEE (reference sequence).

The chain carries TRBV10-3 and TRBJ1-1; maybe TRBD1 (5 bases). Trimming removed 3 bases at V and 6 bases at J, with 14 bases between. The germline CDR1 and CDR2 sequences are ENHRY and SYGVKD. CDR3 length: 14 amino acids. CDR3 region: CAISDPGGIPEAFF. The CDR3 DNA reads as TGTGCCATCAGTGACCCTGGGGGAATACCTGAAGCTTTCTTT.

The gene calls are TRBV15 and TRBJ2-2, with D perhaps TRBD1 (6 bases). Germline-derived CDR1 and CDR2 are LNHNV and YYDKDF (reference sequence). CDR3 size: 16 residues. The V gene lost 6 bases and the J gene lost 1 base, with 15 bases spanning the gap. The CDR3: CATRLPQGKNTGELFF. In DNA, the CDR3 is TGTGCCACCAGACTACCACAGGGAAAGAACACCGGGGAGCTGTTTTTT.

This chain uses TRBV5-4 with TRBJ2-2; D unresolved. V gave up 2 bases and J gave up 5 bases, with 16 bases separating them. The germline CDR1 and CDR2 sequences are SGHNT and YYREEE (reference sequence). The length of the CDR3 is 16 residues. CDR3 nucleotide sequence: TGTGCCAGCAGCTTAATGGGTGCTGAAGGGACCGGGGAGCTGTTTTTT. This sequence encodes CASSLMGAEGTGELFF.

This rearrangement joins TRBV18 to TRBJ2-7, with D possibly being TRBD1 (5 bases). Trimming removed 1 base at V and 3 bases at J, with 13 bases between. The germline V gene encodes CDR1 KGHSH and CDR2 LQKENI. CDR3 size: 15 residues. Here the CDR3 reads CASSPLINQGYEQYF. The CDR3 bases are TGTGCCAGCTCACCACTCATCAATCAGGGCTACGAGCAGTACTTC. Complete variable domain (other parts from reference TRBV18 and TRBJ2-7): NAGVMQNPRHLVRRRGQEARLRCSPMKGHSHVYWYRQLPEEGLKFMVYLQKENIIDESGMPKERFSAEFPKEGPSILRIQQVVRGDSAAYFCASSPLINQGYEQYFGPGTRLTVT.

The chain has TRBV18 and TRBJ1-1; possible D gene TRBD1, 5 bases. V shed 6 bases and J shed 2 bases, with 10 bases lying between them. Looked up from germline, CDR1 is KGHSH and CDR2 is LQKENI. The CDR3 contains 13 residues. The CDR3 loop is CASSLDINTEAFF. The CDR3 nucleotides are TGTGCCAGCTCTCTGGACATTAACACTGAAGCTTTCTTT.

The V and J genes are TRBV9 and TRBJ2-1; D gene unclear. The V and J ends lost 0 bases and 3 bases respectively, with 7 bases between them. The CDR3 loop spans 14 amino acids. The germline V gene encodes CDR1 SGDLS and CDR2 YYNGEE. The CDR3 region has the DNA TGTGCCAGCAGCGTAGTTCCAGACTACAATGAGCAGTTCTTC. Its translation is CASSVVPDYNEQFF.

The V and J genes are TRBV5-4 and TRBJ2-5, with 10 bases identical to TRBD2. CDR1 SGHNT and CDR2 YYREEE come from the germline V gene (reference sequence). The CDR3 totals 15 residues. Trimming cost V 4 bases and J 0 bases; bases outside gene matches: 3. The CDR3, as DNA: TGTGCCAGCAGCCCCAGCGGGGGGGACCAAGAGACCCAGTACTTC. Amino acids: CASSPSGGDQETQYF.

The chain joins TRBV4-3 to TRBJ1-5, with TRBD1 matching 7 bases. The CDR3 covers 14 residues. Unmatched junction bases numbered 7, after V lost 4 bases and J lost 7 bases. The germline V gene encodes CDR1 LGHNA and CDR2 YSLEER. The CDR3 DNA is TGCGCCAGCAGCCGTACAGGGGTTATCCAGCCCCAGCATTTT. It specifies CASSRTGVIQPQHF.